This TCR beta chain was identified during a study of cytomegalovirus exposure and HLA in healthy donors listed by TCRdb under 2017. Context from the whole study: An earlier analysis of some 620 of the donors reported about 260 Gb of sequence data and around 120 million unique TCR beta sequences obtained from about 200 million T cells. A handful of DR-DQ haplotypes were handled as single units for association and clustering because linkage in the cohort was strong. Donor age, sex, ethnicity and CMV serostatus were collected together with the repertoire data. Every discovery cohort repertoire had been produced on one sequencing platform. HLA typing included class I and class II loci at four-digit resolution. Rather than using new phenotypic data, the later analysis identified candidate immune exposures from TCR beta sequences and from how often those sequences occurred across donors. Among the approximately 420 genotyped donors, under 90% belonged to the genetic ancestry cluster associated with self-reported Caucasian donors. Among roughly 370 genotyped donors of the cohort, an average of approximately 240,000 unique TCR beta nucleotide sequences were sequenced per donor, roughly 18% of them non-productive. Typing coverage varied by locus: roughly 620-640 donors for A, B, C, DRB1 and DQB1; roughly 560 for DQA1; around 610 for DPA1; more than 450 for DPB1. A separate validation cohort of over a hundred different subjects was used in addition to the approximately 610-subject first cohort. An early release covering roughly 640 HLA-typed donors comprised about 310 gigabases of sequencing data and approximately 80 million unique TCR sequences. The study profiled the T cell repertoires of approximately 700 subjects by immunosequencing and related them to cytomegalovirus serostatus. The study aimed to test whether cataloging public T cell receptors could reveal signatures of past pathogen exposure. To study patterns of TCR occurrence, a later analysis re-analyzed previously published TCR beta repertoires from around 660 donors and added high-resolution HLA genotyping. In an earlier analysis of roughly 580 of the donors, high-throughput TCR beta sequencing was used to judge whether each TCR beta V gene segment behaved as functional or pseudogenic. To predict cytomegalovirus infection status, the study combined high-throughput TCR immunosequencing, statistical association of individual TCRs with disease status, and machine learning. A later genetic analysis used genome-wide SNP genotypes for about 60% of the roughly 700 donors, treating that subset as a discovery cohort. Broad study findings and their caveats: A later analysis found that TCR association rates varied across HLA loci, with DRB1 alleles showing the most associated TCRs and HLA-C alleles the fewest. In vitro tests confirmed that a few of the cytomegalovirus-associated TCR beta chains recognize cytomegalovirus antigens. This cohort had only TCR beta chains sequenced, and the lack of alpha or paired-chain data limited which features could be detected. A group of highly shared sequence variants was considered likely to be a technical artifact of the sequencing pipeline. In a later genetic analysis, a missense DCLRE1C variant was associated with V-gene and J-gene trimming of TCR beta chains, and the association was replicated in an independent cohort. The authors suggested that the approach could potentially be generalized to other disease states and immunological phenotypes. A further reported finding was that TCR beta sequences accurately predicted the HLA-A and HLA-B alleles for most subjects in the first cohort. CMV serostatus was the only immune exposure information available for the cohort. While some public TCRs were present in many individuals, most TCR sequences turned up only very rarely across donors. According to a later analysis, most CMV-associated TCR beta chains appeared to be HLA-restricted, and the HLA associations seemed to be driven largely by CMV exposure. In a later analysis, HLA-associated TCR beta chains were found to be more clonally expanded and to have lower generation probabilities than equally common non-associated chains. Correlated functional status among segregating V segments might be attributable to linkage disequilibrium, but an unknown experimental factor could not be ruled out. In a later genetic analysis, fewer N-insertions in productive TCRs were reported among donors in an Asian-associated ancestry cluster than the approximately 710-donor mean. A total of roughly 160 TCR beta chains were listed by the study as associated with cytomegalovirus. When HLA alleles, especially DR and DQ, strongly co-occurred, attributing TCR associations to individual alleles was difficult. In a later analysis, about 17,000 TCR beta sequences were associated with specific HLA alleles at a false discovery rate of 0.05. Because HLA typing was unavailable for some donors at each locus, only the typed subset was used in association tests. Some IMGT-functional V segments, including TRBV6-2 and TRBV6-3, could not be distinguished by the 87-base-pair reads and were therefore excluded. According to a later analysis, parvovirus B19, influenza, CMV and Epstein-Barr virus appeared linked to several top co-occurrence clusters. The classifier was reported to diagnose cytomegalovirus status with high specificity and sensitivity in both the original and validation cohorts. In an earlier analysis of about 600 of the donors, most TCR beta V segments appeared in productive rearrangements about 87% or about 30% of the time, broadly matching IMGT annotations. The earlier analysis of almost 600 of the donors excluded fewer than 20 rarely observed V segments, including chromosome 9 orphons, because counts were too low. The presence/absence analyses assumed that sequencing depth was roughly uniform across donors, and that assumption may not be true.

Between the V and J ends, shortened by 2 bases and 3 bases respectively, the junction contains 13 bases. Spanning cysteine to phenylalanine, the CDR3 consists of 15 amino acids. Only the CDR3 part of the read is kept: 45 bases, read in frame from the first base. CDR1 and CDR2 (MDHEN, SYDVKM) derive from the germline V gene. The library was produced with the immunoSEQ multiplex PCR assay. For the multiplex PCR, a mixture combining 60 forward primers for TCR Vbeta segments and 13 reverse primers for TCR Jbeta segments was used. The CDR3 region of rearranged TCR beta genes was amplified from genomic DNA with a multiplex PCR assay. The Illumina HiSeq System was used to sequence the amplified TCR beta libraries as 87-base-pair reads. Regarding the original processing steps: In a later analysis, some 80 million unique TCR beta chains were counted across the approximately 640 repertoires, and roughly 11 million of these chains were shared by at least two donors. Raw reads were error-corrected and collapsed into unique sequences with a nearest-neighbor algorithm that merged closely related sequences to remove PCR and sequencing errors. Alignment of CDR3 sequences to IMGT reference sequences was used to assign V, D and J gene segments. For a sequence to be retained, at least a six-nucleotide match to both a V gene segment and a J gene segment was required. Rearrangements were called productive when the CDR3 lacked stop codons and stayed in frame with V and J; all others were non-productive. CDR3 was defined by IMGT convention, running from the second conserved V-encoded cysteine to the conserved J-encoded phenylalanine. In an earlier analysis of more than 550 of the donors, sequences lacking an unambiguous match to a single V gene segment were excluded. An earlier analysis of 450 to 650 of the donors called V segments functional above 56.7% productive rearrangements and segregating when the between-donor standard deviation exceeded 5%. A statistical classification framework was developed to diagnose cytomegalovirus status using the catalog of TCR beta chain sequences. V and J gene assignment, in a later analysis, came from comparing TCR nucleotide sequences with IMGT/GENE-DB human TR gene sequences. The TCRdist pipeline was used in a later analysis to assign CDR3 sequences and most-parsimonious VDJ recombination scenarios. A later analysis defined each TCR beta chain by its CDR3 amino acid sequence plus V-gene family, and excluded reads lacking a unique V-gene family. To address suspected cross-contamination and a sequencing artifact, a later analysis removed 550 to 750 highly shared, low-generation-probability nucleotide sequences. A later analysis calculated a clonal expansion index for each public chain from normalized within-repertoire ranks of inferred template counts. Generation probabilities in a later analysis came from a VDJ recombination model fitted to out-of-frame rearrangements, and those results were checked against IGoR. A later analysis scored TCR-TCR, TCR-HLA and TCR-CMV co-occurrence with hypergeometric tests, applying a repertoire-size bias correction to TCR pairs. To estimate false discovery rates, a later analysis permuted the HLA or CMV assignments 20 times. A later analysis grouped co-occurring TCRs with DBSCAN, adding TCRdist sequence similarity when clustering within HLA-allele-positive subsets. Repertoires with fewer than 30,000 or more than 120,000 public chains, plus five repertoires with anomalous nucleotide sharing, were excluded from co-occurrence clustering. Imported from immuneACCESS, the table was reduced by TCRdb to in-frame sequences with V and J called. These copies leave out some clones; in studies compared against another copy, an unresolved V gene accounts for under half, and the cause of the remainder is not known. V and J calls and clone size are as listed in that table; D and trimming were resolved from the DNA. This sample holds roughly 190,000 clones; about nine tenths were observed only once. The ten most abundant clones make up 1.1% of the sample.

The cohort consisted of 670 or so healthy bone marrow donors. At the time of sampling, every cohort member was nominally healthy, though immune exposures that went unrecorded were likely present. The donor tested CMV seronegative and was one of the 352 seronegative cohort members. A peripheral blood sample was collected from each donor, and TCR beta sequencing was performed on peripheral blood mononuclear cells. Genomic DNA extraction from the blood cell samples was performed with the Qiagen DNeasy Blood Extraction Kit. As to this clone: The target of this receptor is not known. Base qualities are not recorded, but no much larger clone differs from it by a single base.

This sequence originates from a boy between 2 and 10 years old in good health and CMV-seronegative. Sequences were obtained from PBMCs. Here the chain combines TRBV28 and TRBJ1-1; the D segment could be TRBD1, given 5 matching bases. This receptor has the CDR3 CASSLDSQGDTEAFF. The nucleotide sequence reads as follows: TGTGCCAGCAGTTTAGATTCTCAAGGGGACACTGAAGCTTTCTTT.